This T cell receptor beta chain comes out of a study of shared clonotypes between healthy human individuals. As for the study in general: The donor pool was made up of a couple of women and three men aged 18 to 49. Regarding the study as a whole: Several donors held approximately 5% of naive CD4 clonotypes in common.

For this clone: Its antigen is not known.

Germline V gene data show CDR1 as SNHLY and CDR2 as FYNNEI. CDR3 length: 16 amino acids. V lost 4 bases and J lost 5; bases outside the gene matches: 13. The protocol was immunoSEQ multiplex PCR, while the TCRdb copy is restricted to in-frame clones and leaves out a portion. Among over 2 million clones listed, under 95% were seen once. The receptor's source is a man in his late teens or twenties in good health. Some clones in this sample may be carry-over from other donors' samples. This chain connects TRBV2 to TRBJ2-5; 7 bases fit TRBD1. Sequenced sample: naive CD4+ T cells from PBMCs. This sample's subset: CD45RA+ positively selected. The CDR3 region is CASSGRPGTVGETQYF. CDR3 coding DNA: TGTGCCAGCAGTGGTCGACCCGGGACAGTCGGGGAGACCCAGTACTTC.